Shown below are 9 T cell receptor beta chains from a single sample sequenced in a study of blood T cell repertoires in COVID-19. Clones were read by immunoSEQ multiplex PCR, and TCRdb kept only the in-frame ones, dropping some. The table includes about 49,000 clones, roughly 88% detected once. The sequenced sample consisted of peripheral blood. The receptors were sampled from a human donor in a cohort sampled during active COVID-19.

The rearrangement joins TRBV28 to TRBJ2-6, with D hard to call. V lost 6 bases and J lost 1, with 10 bases in between. The CDR3 loop spans 15 amino acids. Germline CDR1 is MDHEN and CDR2 is SYDVKM. This CDR3 is CASRATDSGANVLTF. The CDR3 nucleotides are TGTGCCAGCAGGGCCACAGATTCTGGGGCCAACGTCCTGACTTTC.

The chain carries TRBV7-3 and TRBJ2-1; TRBD1 agrees at 9 bases. Per germline, CDR1 SGHTA and CDR2 FQGTGA. This CDR3 contains 16 residues. Losses at the gene ends were 1 base for V and 7 bases for J; bases not matched to a gene: 8. Written as DNA, the CDR3 is TGTGCCAGCAGCTTAAGTACCTCAGGACAGGGGAATGAGCAGTTCTTC. It codes for CASSLSTSGQGNEQFF.

The V call is TRBV19, the J call TRBJ2-7, with 10 positions matching TRBD1. CDR3 length: 15 amino acids. V shed 5 bases and J 5 bases; nucleotides not matched to a gene: 9. CDR1 LNHDA and CDR2 SQIVND come from the germline V gene (reference sequence). The CDR3 region is CASSDPGQGTHEQYF. The CDR3 DNA follows: TGTGCCAGTAGTGACCCGGGACAGGGGACCCACGAGCAGTACTTC. Full variable domain (rest looked up from reference TRBV19 and TRBJ2-7): DGGITQSPKYLFRKEGQNVTLSCEQNLNHDAMYWYRQDPGQGLRLIYYSQIVNDFQKGDIAEGYSVSREKKESFPLTVTSAQKNPTAFYLCASSDPGQGTHEQYFGPGTRLTVT.

This chain uses TRBV5-1 with TRBJ1-2; TRBD1 might be the D (5 bases). Trimming removed 4 bases at V and 8 bases at J, with 18 bases between. Germline V CDR1 and CDR2: SGHRS, YFSETQ. This CDR3 is built from 14 residues. CDR3 residues: CASSAIGQIQGYTF. In DNA, the CDR3 is TGCGCCAGCAGCGCAATTGGACAAATCCAAGGCTACACCTTC.

The gene calls are TRBV25-1 and TRBJ2-3; 10 positions agree with TRBD1. This CDR3 contains 18 residues. J was trimmed by 5 bases and V by 5 bases; bases with no gene match: 16. The germline V gene encodes CDR1 MGHDK and CDR2 SYGVNS. For the CDR3, the DNA is TGTGCCAGCAGTATCCGGGACAGGGGATTCATGGGAGTAGATACGCAGTATTTT. Translation: CASSIRDRGFMGVDTQYF.

The rearrangement uses TRBV28 and TRBJ1-2; D is unresolved. Trimming left V 3 bases short and J 6 bases short, with 17 bases between. The CDR3 spans 15 residues. Germline CDR1 is MDHEN and CDR2 is SYDVKM. The CDR3 reads CASSFRTNRLNGYTF. The CDR3 nucleotides are TGTGCCAGCAGTTTCCGAACGAATCGACTTAATGGCTACACCTTC.

The rearrangement joins TRBV7-9 to TRBJ1-1; a possible D gene is TRBD1 (6 bases). V was shortened by 6 bases and J by 9 bases, with 14 bases between the two germline ends. CDR1 and CDR2 (germline): SEHNR, FQNEAQ (reference sequence). The CDR3 is made up of 12 amino acids. This CDR3 is CASRLTRGQAFF. Written as DNA, the CDR3 is TGTGCCAGCAGGTTGACCAGGGGCCAAGCTTTCTTT.

As to this clone: Within the sample, other DNA sequences also encode this same CDR3. J is TRBJ2-7 and V is TRBV7-8, with 9 bases that match TRBD1. The CDR3 contains 15 residues. Germline CDR1 reads SGHVS; CDR2 reads FQNEAQ. J lost 0 bases, V lost 1 base, and 1 base had no gene match. The CDR3, as DNA: TGTGCCAGCAGCTTAGACAGGGGGCCCTCCTACGAGCAGTACTTC. Amino acids: CASSLDRGPSYEQYF.

This clone was counted once. The chain links TRBV7-2 to TRBJ2-1, with TRBD2 matching over 7 bases. There are 15 residues in the CDR3. Germline loops: CDR1 SGHTA, CDR2 FQGNSA. V lost 6 bases, J lost 7 bases, and 12 bases stayed unmatched. The CDR3 DNA sequence: TGTGCCAGCAGACCCAATGCGGGGGTTGGGAATGAGCAGTTCTTC. Protein: CASRPNAGVGNEQFF.